These 27 T cell receptor beta chains came from one sample sequenced in a study of blood T cell repertoires in COVID-19. Method: immunoSEQ multiplex PCR; TCRdb's copy keeps in-frame clones and lacks some. The top ten clones hold about 3% of a sample with roughly 200,000 clones, roughly 86% of them seen once. Sequenced input: peripheral blood. The receptors shown here come from a man between 60 and 70 years old with acute or convalescent COVID-19.

The rearrangement uses TRBV3-1 (or the pseudogene TRBV3-2) and TRBJ1-6, with D perhaps matching TRBD1 (6 bases). This CDR3 has 16 amino acids. V dropped 4 bases and J dropped 7 bases, with 17 bases sitting between them. CDR1 is LGHDT and CDR2 is YNNKEL in the germline V gene (reference sequence). CDR3 residues: CASSPQGRGGNSPLHF. DNA of the CDR3: TGTGCCAGCAGCCCCCAGGGCAGGGGTGGGAATTCACCCCTCCACTTT.

The gene calls are TRBV29-1 and TRBJ2-1; 8 nucleotides align to TRBD2. The CDR3 has 16 amino acids. After removal of 0 bases from V and 7 bases from J, the junction contained 11 bases not matched to a gene. CDR1 SQVTM and CDR2 ANQGSEA come from the germline V gene. The CDR3 bases are TGCAGCGTTGAAGATCCCGGGGGGGGCCACCTAAATGAGCAGTTCTTC. Protein: CSVEDPGGGHLNEQFF.

The chain has TRBV9 and TRBJ2-1; 8 bases align to TRBD2. This CDR3 comprises 15 residues. CDR1 SGDLS and CDR2 YYNGEE come from the germline V gene. V lost 6 bases and J lost 4; bases outside the gene matches: 9. The CDR3 is CASNGGTSLYNEQFF. The CDR3 nucleotides are TGTGCCAGCAACGGGGGGACTAGTTTATACAATGAGCAGTTCTTC.

The gene calls are TRBV30 and TRBJ1-1; D remains unclear. Trimming left V 0 bases short and J 11 bases short, with 10 bases between. Germline V gene sequence: CDR1 GTSNPN, CDR2 SVGIG (reference sequence). The CDR3 loop spans 11 amino acids. CDR3 in amino acids: CAWSVRMEAFF. The CDR3 region has the DNA TGTGCCTGGAGTGTACGAATGGAGGCTTTCTTT.

This chain uses TRBV5-4 with TRBJ2-1, with 8 bases aligning to TRBD1. J lost 0 bases, V lost 3 bases, and 5 bases had no gene match. Per germline, CDR1 SGHNT and CDR2 YYREEE (reference sequence). The CDR3 has 16 residues. This CDR3 is CASSSPGTGSYNEQFF. The CDR3 DNA reads TGTGCCAGCAGCTCCCCCGGGACAGGCTCCTACAATGAGCAGTTCTTC.

This sequence joins TRBV5-1 and TRBJ1-3; TRBD1 matches at 7 bases. V gave up 1 base and J gave up 2 bases; unmatched junction bases: 0. Looked up from germline, CDR1 is SGHRS and CDR2 is YFSETQ. The CDR3 length is 14 residues. Here the CDR3 DNA reads TGCGCCAGCAGCTTGACAGGGGCTGGAAACACCATATATTTT. Translating it yields CASSLTGAGNTIYF.

The chain is built from TRBV3-1 (or the pseudogene TRBV3-2) and TRBJ2-1, with 13 bases aligning to TRBD2. V gave up 6 bases and J gave up 5 bases; unmatched junction bases: 1. Germline values: CDR1 LGHDT, CDR2 YNNKEL (reference sequence). The CDR3 contains 14 residues. The CDR3 spells CASRGLAGNNEQFF. DNA for the CDR3: TGTGCCAGCAGGGGACTAGCGGGGAACAATGAGCAGTTCTTC.

The chain couples TRBV9 to TRBJ2-2; D remains ambiguous. Trimming shortened V by 0 bases and J by 2 bases, and 8 bases separated the two germline ends. The CDR3 is 15 amino acids. Germline V gene lookup returns CDR1 SGDLS and CDR2 YYNGEE. CDR3 protein: CASSVGAANTGELFF. In nucleotides, the CDR3 is TGTGCCAGCAGCGTAGGGGCAGCCAACACCGGGGAGCTGTTTTTT.

The chain couples TRBV5-4 to TRBJ2-1; 9 bases line up with TRBD1. This CDR3 is built from 15 residues. V shed 1 base, J shed 5 bases, and the junction held 4 bases outside the gene matches. CDR1 is SGHNT and CDR2 is YYREEE in the germline V gene (reference sequence). CDR3 sequence (DNA): TGTGCCAGCAGCTTGTTGGGGACAGGGCACAATGAGCAGTTCTTC. Its translation is CASSLLGTGHNEQFF. Full variable domain (remainder filled in from reference TRBV5-4 and TRBJ2-1): ETGVTQSPTHLIKTRGQQVTLRCSSQSGHNTVSWYQQALGQGPQFIFQYYREEENGRGNFPPRFSGLQFPNYSSELNVNALELDDSALYLCASSLLGTGHNEQFFGPGTRLTVL.

The chain carries TRBV6-5 and TRBJ1-4; D may be TRBD1 (6 bases). V was clipped by 0 bases and J by 5 bases, with 7 bases between them. The CDR3 runs 14 residues. The germline gives CDR1 MNHEY, CDR2 SVGAGI. The CDR3 DNA sequence: TGTGCCAGCAGTTACTCGGGACACAATGAAAAACTGTTTTTT. Residues: CASSYSGHNEKLFF.

This chain joins TRBV9 and TRBJ2-3, with TRBD2 identical over 8 bases. The CDR3 is 14 amino acids. The junction had 1 base not matched to a gene; V was cut back by 3 bases and J by 1 base. Germline V gives CDR1 SGDLS, CDR2 YYNGEE. The chain's CDR3 is CASSAGGGTDTQYF. Here the CDR3 DNA reads TGTGCCAGCAGCGCCGGGGGGGGCACAGATACGCAGTATTTT.

The gene calls are TRBV7-9 and TRBJ1-3, with D perhaps matching TRBD1 (5 bases). This CDR3 is 15 amino acids long. Germline CDR1 is SEHNR and CDR2 is FQNEAQ (reference sequence). The V gene lost 5 bases and the J gene lost 2 bases, with 13 bases spanning the gap. The CDR3 DNA is TGTGCCAGCAGCCGGTCGGGGGAGCCTGGAAACACCATATATTTT. Translation gives CASSRSGEPGNTIYF.

The rearrangement uses TRBV6-6 and TRBJ1-3, with a tentative D call TRBD1 (5 bases). Trimming left V 5 bases short and J 1 base short, with 21 bases between. Germline V gene sequence: CDR1 MNHNY, CDR2 SVGAGI (reference sequence). This CDR3 contains 18 residues. The CDR3 bases are TGTGCCAGCAGTCCAAAGACAGCCACCTTAGGGTCTGGAAACACCATATATTTT. It encodes CASSPKTATLGSGNTIYF.

This clone was seen just once. In DNA, the CDR3 is TGTGCCAGCAGGAGGGGGCAGCAGAAACATAGCAATCAGCCCCAGCATTTT. Protein: CASRRGQQKHSNQPQHF. This rearrangement joins TRBV6-4 to TRBJ1-5; 7 bases map to TRBD1. Looked up from germline, CDR1 is MRHNA and CDR2 is SNTAGT. V trimming: 6 bases; J trimming: 0 bases; junction bases outside the gene matches: 11. The CDR3 extends over 17 amino acids.

V usage is TRBV19 and J usage is TRBJ2-3; TRBD1 is a possible D gene (7 bases). Germline assignment: CDR1 LNHDA and CDR2 SQIVND (reference sequence). CDR3 length: 15 residues. With 7 bases removed from V and 4 bases from J, the gap between germline ends came to 18 bases. CDR3 region: CASTRGEARADTQYF. DNA for the CDR3: TGTGCCAGTACCAGGGGGGAGGCTCGGGCAGATACGCAGTATTTT.

This rearrangement joins TRBV7-8 to TRBJ2-7, with 11 bases lining up with TRBD1. The trim removed 0 bases at V and 3 bases at J, leaving 1 base unmatched. CDR3 size: 15 residues. CDR1 is SGHVS and CDR2 is FQNEAQ in the germline V gene. In DNA form, the CDR3 reads TGTGCCAGCAGCTTAGCGGACAGGGGGCTCTACGAGCAGTACTTC. This sequence encodes CASSLADRGLYEQYF.

V usage is TRBV12-5 and J usage is TRBJ1-2; D possibly corresponds to TRBD1 (6 bases). Per the germline V gene, CDR1 is LGHNT and CDR2 is FRNRAP. The CDR3 is 16 amino acids. V was trimmed by 1 base and J by 3 bases, leaving 15 bases between them. The CDR3 sequence is CASGLETQGSDYGYTF. Here the CDR3 DNA reads TGTGCTAGTGGTTTGGAAACACAGGGATCGGACTATGGCTACACCTTC.

The rearrangement links TRBV5-4 to TRBJ2-5; D is undetermined. The CDR3 is 13 residues long. CDR1 is SGHNT and CDR2 is YYREEE in the germline V gene (reference sequence). V dropped 4 bases and J dropped 0 bases, with 7 bases sitting between them. The CDR3 coding sequence is TGTGCCAGCAGCGTTGACAACCAAGAGACCCAGTACTTC. Translating it yields CASSVDNQETQYF.

This clone was found once. The chain is built from TRBV21-1 and TRBJ2-7; no DNA check was done on the table's D call, TRBD2. TRBV21-1 is shown as a pseudogene. This CDR3 has 19 amino acids. CDR3 nucleotide sequence: TGTGCCAGCAGCAACAGGTGTGGGACTAGCGTACCTCACTCCTACGAGCAGTACTTC. Translated: CASSNRCGTSVPHSYEQYF.

This chain uses TRBV2 with TRBJ1-5, with D uncertain. The V and J ends lost 2 bases and 7 bases respectively, with 12 bases between them. CDR3 size: 14 residues. CDR1 SNHLY and CDR2 FYNNEI come from the germline V gene. CDR3 sequence (DNA): TGTGCCAGCAGTGAACTAGGTTTCCGGCAGCCCCAGCATTTT. Translating it yields CASSELGFRQPQHF. Based on the CDR3 plus reference TRBV2 and TRBJ1-5, the full variable domain is EPEVTQTPSHQVTQMGQEVILRCVPISNHLYFYWYRQILGQKVEFLVSFYNNEISEKSEIFDDQFSVERPDGSNFTLKIRSTKLEDSAMYFCASSELGFRQPQHFGDGTRLSIL.

This clone was seen just once. This rearrangement joins TRBV7-9 to TRBJ2-5; D may be TRBD2 (5 bases). The CDR3 covers 14 residues. CDR1 is SEHNR, CDR2 FQNEAQ, per germline (reference sequence). V lost 4 bases and J 2 bases, leaving 11 bases between the germline ends. CDR3 bases: TGTGCCAGCAGCTCGTCGCCGGGGCAAGAGACCCAGTACTTC. It encodes CASSSSPGQETQYF. The whole variable domain, filled in from reference TRBV7-9 and TRBJ2-5, reads DTGVSQNPRHKITKRGQNVTFRCDPISEHNRLYWYRQTLGQGPEFLTYFQNEAQLEKSRLLSDRFSAERPKGSFSTLEIQRTEQGDSAMYLCASSSSPGQETQYFGPGTRLLVL.

The J gene is TRBJ1-1, the V gene TRBV5-1, with D unclear. V was trimmed by 4 bases and J by 3 bases, leaving 13 bases between them. Germline-derived CDR1 and CDR2 are SGHRS and YFSETQ. The length of the CDR3 is 14 residues. The CDR3 is CASSGRKGDTEAFF. CDR3 DNA sequence: TGCGCCAGCAGCGGGAGGAAGGGCGACACTGAAGCTTTCTTT.

The J gene is TRBJ2-5, the V gene TRBV5-1; TRBD1 might be the D (5 bases). The CDR3 runs 14 residues. Germline V CDR1 and CDR2: SGHRS, YFSETQ. The V gene lost 5 bases and the J gene lost 2 bases, with 13 bases spanning the gap. The CDR3 here is CASRLQVGQETQYF. CDR3 nucleotide sequence: TGCGCCAGCAGGCTACAGGTCGGTCAAGAGACCCAGTACTTC.

This clone was seen a few times. The CDR3 DNA follows: TGTGCCAGCAGCCTGGGGCGGACTAGCGGGGGGCGTGAGACCCAGTACTTC. This gives the protein CASSLGRTSGGRETQYF. This chain links TRBV27 with TRBJ2-5; 14 nucleotides line up with TRBD2. The V gene's germline CDR1 is MNHEY and CDR2 SMNVEV (reference sequence). V lost 6 bases and J lost 5; bases outside the gene matches: 11. The CDR3 consists of 17 residues.

The V gene is TRBV29-1, the J gene TRBJ2-1; perhaps TRBD2 as D (5 bases). Germline V gene lookup returns CDR1 SQVTM and CDR2 ANQGSEA. The CDR3 runs to 13 residues. Trimming shortened V by 4 bases and J by 5 bases, and 12 bases separated the two germline ends. The CDR3 protein is CSVGLSGDNEQFF. CDR3 in DNA: TGCAGCGTTGGACTTTCCGGGGACAATGAGCAGTTCTTC.

This clone was picked up a small number of times. This rearrangement joins TRBV5-6 to TRBJ1-6; the D gene is possibly TRBD1 (6 bases). Trimming left V 3 bases short and J 18 bases short, with 25 bases between. The CDR3 has 15 residues. Germline V lookup: CDR1 SGHDT, CDR2 YYEEEE. The CDR3 loop is CASSSTNRDTSWTHF. As DNA, the CDR3 is TGTGCCAGCAGCTCTACAAACCGGGACACCTCTTGGACCCACTTT.

This clone was detected only a few times. The rearrangement uses TRBV29-1 and TRBJ2-7, with 7 bases fitting TRBD1. V lost 7 bases to trimming and J lost 4 bases; unmatched junction nucleotides: 1. The CDR3 extends over 10 amino acids. The V gene's germline CDR1 is SQVTM and CDR2 ANQGSEA. The DNA for the CDR3 is TGCAGCGCAGGGGGTTACGAGCAGTACTTC. Its translation is CSAGGYEQYF.